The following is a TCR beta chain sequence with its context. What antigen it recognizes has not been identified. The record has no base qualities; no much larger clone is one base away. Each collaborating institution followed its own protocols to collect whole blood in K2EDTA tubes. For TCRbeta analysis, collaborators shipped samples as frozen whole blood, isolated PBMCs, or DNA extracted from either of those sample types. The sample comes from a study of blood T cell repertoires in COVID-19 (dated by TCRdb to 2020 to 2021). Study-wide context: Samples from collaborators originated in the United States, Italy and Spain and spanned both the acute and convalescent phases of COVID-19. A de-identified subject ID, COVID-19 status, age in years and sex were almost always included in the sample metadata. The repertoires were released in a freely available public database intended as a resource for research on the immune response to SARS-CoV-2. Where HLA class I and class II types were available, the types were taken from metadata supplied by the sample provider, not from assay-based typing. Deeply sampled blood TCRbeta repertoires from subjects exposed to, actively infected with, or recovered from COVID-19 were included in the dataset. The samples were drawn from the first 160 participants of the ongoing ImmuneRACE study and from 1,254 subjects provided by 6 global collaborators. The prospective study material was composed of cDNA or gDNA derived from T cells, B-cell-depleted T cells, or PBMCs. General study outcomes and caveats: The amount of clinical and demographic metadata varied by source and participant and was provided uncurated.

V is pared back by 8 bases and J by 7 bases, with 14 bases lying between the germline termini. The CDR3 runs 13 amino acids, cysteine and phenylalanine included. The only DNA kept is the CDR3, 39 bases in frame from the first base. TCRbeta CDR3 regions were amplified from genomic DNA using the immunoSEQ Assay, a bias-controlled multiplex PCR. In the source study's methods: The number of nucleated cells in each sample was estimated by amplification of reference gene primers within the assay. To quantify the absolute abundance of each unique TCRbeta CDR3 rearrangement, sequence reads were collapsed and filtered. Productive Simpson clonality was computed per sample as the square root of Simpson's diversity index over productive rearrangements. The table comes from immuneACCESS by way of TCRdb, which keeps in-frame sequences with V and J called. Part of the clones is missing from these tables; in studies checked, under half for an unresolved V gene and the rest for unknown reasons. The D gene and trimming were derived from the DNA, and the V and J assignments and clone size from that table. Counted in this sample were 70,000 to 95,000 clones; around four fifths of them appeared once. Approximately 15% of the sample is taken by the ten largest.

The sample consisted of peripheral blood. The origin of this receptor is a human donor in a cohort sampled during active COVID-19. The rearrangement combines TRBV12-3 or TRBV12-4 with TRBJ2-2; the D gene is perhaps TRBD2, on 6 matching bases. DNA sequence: TGTGCCAGCGGGACTCTTGGGTTCGGGGAGCTGTTTTTT. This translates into CASGTLGFGELFF.